Listed here are 3 T cell receptor beta chains from one sample, sequenced in a study of technical replicates of blood from a few donors. Clones were sequenced by immunoSEQ multiplex PCR, and TCRdb holds only the in-frame ones, with some missing. The profile shows more than 90,000 clones, 85% to 95% of them singletons. Sequencing used T cells isolated from PBMCs. These receptor sequences come from a human donor in good health.

This clone was detected only a few times. This chain links TRBV29-1 with TRBJ1-1; 8 nucleotides line up with TRBD1. The ends lost 6 bases at V and 6 bases at J; junction bases unmatched: 6. This CDR3 spans 12 amino acids. CDR1 and CDR2 (germline): SQVTM, ANQGSEA. DNA of the CDR3: TGCAGCGTATTCCCGGGACAGGCTGAAGCTTTCTTT. It translates to CSVFPGQAEAFF.

This sequence joins TRBV21-1 and TRBJ2-5; TRBD2 is the table's D call, not checked against the DNA. TRBV21-1 is annotated as a pseudogene. The CDR3 contains 16 residues. The CDR3 spells CASSTPGLAGVETQYF. CDR3 coding DNA: TGTGCCAGCAGCACTCCCGGACTAGCGGGAGTAGAGACCCAGTACTTC.

V is TRBV4-1 and J is TRBJ2-5, with 9 positions matching TRBD1. The better agreement between TRBJ2-7 and the DNA end casts doubt on the J call. There are 17 residues in the CDR3. Germline V gives CDR1 MGHRA, CDR2 YSYEKL. CDR3 in DNA: TGCGCCAGCAGCCAAGGACAGGGGGGTACCCTCTCCTACGAGCAGTACTTC. Amino acids: CASSQGQGGTLSYEQYF.